Shown below are 18 T cell receptor beta chains from a single sample sequenced in a study of T cell repertoires in cytomegalovirus infection. Their antigens are not known. Each CDR3 protein gets one entry after TCRdb re-called the reads with MiXCR. The sample lists under 850,000 distinct CDR3 sequences; roughly 33% were seen once. The sequencing used cultured PBMCs, collected from culture after CMV antigen stimulation. The receptors originated from a human donor in good health (CMV status not recorded). Some clones in this sample may be carry-over from other donors' samples.

This clonotype was detected only a few times. The chain carries TRBV7-2 and TRBJ2-7; 13 bases match TRBD2. This CDR3 is built from 17 residues. V lost 3 bases, J lost 3 bases, and 8 bases stayed unmatched. In germline, CDR1 is SGHTA, CDR2 FQGNSA. This CDR3 reads CASSLTSGGSGLYEQYF. The DNA for the CDR3 is TGTGCCAGCAGCTTGACTAGCGGGGGGTCTGGGCTCTACGAGCAGTACTTC.

The CDR3 nucleotides read TGTGCCAGCAGCTCGGACAGGGGCCCCTCCCAGTACTTC. This translates into CASSSDRGPSQYF. The rearrangement links TRBV7-8 to TRBJ2-5; 9 nucleotides agree with TRBD1. CDR3 length equals 13 residues. Germline V CDR1 and CDR2: SGHVS, FQNEAQ. With 4 bases clipped from V and 9 bases from J, the junction kept 6 bases outside the gene matches.

The V gene is TRBV7-6, the J gene TRBJ2-5; 7 positions agree with TRBD1. J lost 0 bases, V lost 5 bases, and 9 bases had no gene match. Germline loops: CDR1 SGHVS, CDR2 FNYEAQ. The CDR3 has 16 residues. The CDR3 sequence: CASSRTGVGYQETQYF. Here the CDR3 DNA reads TGTGCCAGCAGCCGCACAGGGGTGGGATACCAAGAGACCCAGTACTTC.

This clonotype has only a few counts. The chain recombines TRBV7-2 with TRBJ1-1, with 7 bases lining up with TRBD1. V was pared by 2 bases and J by 4 bases, with 4 bases of the junction left unmatched. Germline CDR1 reads SGHTA; CDR2 reads FQGNSA. This CDR3 has 14 amino acids. CDR3 bases: TGTGCCAGCAGCTTACTTCAGGGGGTCACTGAAGCTTTCTTT. Its translation: CASSLLQGVTEAFF.

The rearrangement uses TRBV28 and TRBJ1-2; 8 bases align to TRBD1. Germline values: CDR1 MDHEN, CDR2 SYDVKM. There are 13 residues in the CDR3. Trimming took 4 bases from V and 8 from J; bases not matched to a gene: 6. DNA of the CDR3: TGTGCCAGCAGTTCCGGACAGGGTGGGGGCTACACCTTC. This encodes CASSSGQGGGYTF.

In its sample, this clonotype was seen a few times. The V gene is TRBV7-8, the J gene TRBJ2-1, with 8 bases lining up with TRBD2. The CDR3 is 16 amino acids. Germline V CDR1 and CDR2: SGHVS, FQNEAQ. V gave up 5 bases and J gave up 4 bases; unmatched junction bases: 10. CDR3 DNA: TGTGCCAGCAGCGAAATGGGGGTAGCGGGGTACAATGAGCAGTTCTTC. Residues: CASSEMGVAGYNEQFF.

The V call is TRBV12-3 or TRBV12-4, the J call TRBJ2-5, with D unclear. Trimming took 5 bases from V and 2 from J, leaving 12 bases between them. The CDR3 consists of 14 residues. As DNA, the CDR3 is TGTGCCAGCAGTCATTCACACGATCAAGAGACCCAGTACTTC. This codes for CASSHSHDQETQYF.

The chain joins TRBV7-2 to TRBJ2-3; no clear D gene. Germline-derived CDR1 and CDR2 are SGHTA and FQGNSA. The CDR3 has 14 amino acids. Trimming cost V 3 bases and J 1 base, with 8 bases left between them. CDR3 sequence reads: CASSLSERTDTQYF. The CDR3 DNA reads as TGTGCCAGCAGCTTGAGCGAGCGCACAGATACGCAGTATTTT.

V is TRBV2 and J is TRBJ1-2, with 12 bases lining up with TRBD1. CDR1 SNHLY and CDR2 FYNNEI come from the germline V gene. V shed 0 bases and J 7 bases; nucleotides not matched to a gene: 3. This CDR3 region has 15 residues. Here the CDR3 DNA reads TGTGCCAGCAGTGAAGCGGGGACAGGGGGCTTTGGCTACACCTTC. Translating gives CASSEAGTGGFGYTF.

There are a few counts of this clonotype. V is TRBV6-1 and J is TRBJ1-6; 7 bases match TRBD1. V lost 1 base to trimming and J lost 12 bases; unmatched junction nucleotides: 6. CDR1 and CDR2 (germline): MNHNS, SASEGT. The CDR3 runs to 14 residues. The CDR3 DNA reads as TGTGCCAGCAGTGAAGTCGGGACAGATCGACCCCTCCACTTT. Its protein product is CASSEVGTDRPLHF.

The rearrangement uses TRBV30 and TRBJ1-6; D perhaps matches TRBD1 (5 bases). The CDR3 sequence is 14 residues long. Germline CDR1 is GTSNPN and CDR2 is SVGIG (reference sequence). Trimming left V 2 bases short and J 7 bases short, with 12 bases between. DNA of the CDR3: TGTGCCTGGAGTCAGGGACTTGGCAATTCACCCCTCCACTTT. Translating gives CAWSQGLGNSPLHF.

This sequence joins TRBV3-1 and TRBJ2-3; D is unclear. Looked up from germline, CDR1 is LGHDT and CDR2 is YNNKEL (reference sequence). The CDR3 totals 13 residues. Trimming removed 0 bases from V and 11 bases from J, with 12 bases in between. CDR3 region: CASSQDQAYKQYF. Written as DNA, the CDR3 is TGTGCCAGCAGCCAAGATCAGGCATATAAGCAGTATTTT.

This clonotype was picked up a small number of times. This rearrangement joins TRBV6-2 or TRBV6-3 to TRBJ2-1; D is unresolved. This CDR3 contains 15 residues. CDR1 is MNHEY, CDR2 SVGEGT, per germline. Trimming removed 2 bases at V and 9 bases at J, with 17 bases between. CDR3 sequence reads: CASSYPLGQLTEQFF. CDR3 nucleotides: TGTGCCAGCAGTTACCCCCTCGGGCAGCTTACTGAGCAGTTCTTC.

The chain links TRBV4-3 to TRBJ1-1, with D hard to call. Germline CDR1 reads LGHNA; CDR2 reads YSLEER. This CDR3 contains 15 residues. Between the trimmed V and J ends, which lost 0 bases and 0 bases, there was a span of 8 bases. In nucleotides, the CDR3 is TGCGCCAGCAGCCAAGATCGAAGTCTGAACACTGAAGCTTTCTTT. Residues: CASSQDRSLNTEAFF.

Notes on this clonotype: A much larger clone differs from this one at a single base, so this may be a read error. The chain joins TRBV7-8 to TRBJ1-5; TRBD1 might be the D (5 bases). Germline loops: CDR1 SGHVS, CDR2 FQNEAQ. This CDR3 region has 16 residues. The CDR3 is CANSSRVFGSNQPQHF. The CDR3 DNA reads TGTGCCAACAGCTCCAGGGTGTTTGGGAGCAATCAGCCCCAGCATTTT.

The V gene is TRBV7-6, the J gene TRBJ1-5; D gene unclear. CDR3 length equals 14 residues. Germline V gives CDR1 SGHVS, CDR2 FNYEAQ. V was clipped by 1 base and J by 5 bases, with 9 bases between them. CDR3 loop: CASSLGVGDQPQHF. CDR3 sequence (DNA): TGTGCCAGCAGCTTAGGAGTAGGTGATCAGCCCCAGCATTTT.

This clonotype was seen repeatedly, ten times or more. The gene calls are TRBV12-3 or TRBV12-4 and TRBJ1-2, with D perhaps matching TRBD1 (6 bases). The ends were cut back, 2 bases at V and 5 bases at J, with 6 bases in the middle. This CDR3 is built from 12 residues. The DNA of the CDR3 is TGTGCCAGCAGTTTACAGGGGTATGGCTACACCTTC. This gives the protein CASSLQGYGYTF.

The CDR3 here is CAARGGPREQYF. CDR3 nucleotides: TGTGCCGCCCGAGGGGGACCCAGGGAGCAGTACTTC. The rearrangement links TRBV2 to TRBJ2-7; the D gene is possibly TRBD1 (6 bases). The CDR3 runs 12 residues. Germline loops: CDR1 SNHLY, CDR2 FYNNEI. V dropped 11 bases and J dropped 7 bases, with 18 bases sitting between them.